These 29 T cell receptor beta chains share one sample of origin, sequenced in a study of OX40 agonist ivuxolimab in advanced cancers. The repertoire was sequenced with immunoSEQ multiplex PCR; TCRdb's copy has only in-frame clones and lacks some. The sample lists about 44,000 clones, 85% to 95% occurring once. The source was CD4+ or CD8+ T cells sorted from blood, collected in a trial of the OX40 agonist ivuxolimab. The receptors shown here come from an adult with an advanced solid tumor such as melanoma, head and neck, liver or kidney cancer.

The gene calls are TRBV7-9 and TRBJ2-3, with D possibly called TRBD1 or TRBD2 (5 bases each). This CDR3 is built from 15 residues. V was pared by 1 base and J by 4 bases, with 12 bases between. Germline assignment: CDR1 SEHNR and CDR2 FQNEAQ (reference sequence). The CDR3 reads CASSLVGGDSDTQYF. In DNA form, the CDR3 reads TGTGCCAGCAGCTTAGTTGGGGGAGACTCAGATACGCAGTATTTT.

The rearrangement joins TRBV7-9 to TRBJ2-7; 12 bases are shared with TRBD2. The CDR3 length is 15 residues. In germline, CDR1 is SEHNR, CDR2 FQNEAQ (reference sequence). The J segment lost 3 bases and the V segment lost 7 bases, leaving 7 bases of the junction unmatched. CDR3 bases: TGTGCCAGCAACACTGGGACTAGCGGGCGCTACGAGCAGTACTTC. It specifies CASNTGTSGRYEQYF.

The chain joins TRBV4-3 to TRBJ2-6; D not resolved. This CDR3 has 16 residues. Trimming stripped 0 bases from V and 0 bases from J, with 6 bases between. Germline V CDR1 and CDR2: LGHNA, YSLEER. CDR3 sequence reads: CASSQDHGSGANVLTF. CDR3 nucleotides: TGCGCCAGCAGCCAAGACCACGGCTCTGGGGCCAACGTCCTGACTTTC.

CDR3 amino acids: CASSGQGAGGYTF. The CDR3 DNA is TGTGCCAGCAGTGGACAGGGGGCAGGCGGCTACACCTTC. V gene TRBV11-2 combines with J gene TRBJ1-2; 11 bases align to TRBD1. In germline, CDR1 is SGHAT, CDR2 FQNNGV. The CDR3 is 13 residues long. V was pared by 6 bases and J by 8 bases, with 5 bases of the junction left unmatched.

This chain joins TRBV5-1 and TRBJ2-7, with D maybe TRBD1 (6 bases). Germline values: CDR1 SGHRS, CDR2 YFSETQ. This CDR3 has 12 amino acids. Trimming removed 2 bases from V and 4 bases from J, with 7 bases in between. The CDR3: CASSLGQYEQYF. In DNA, the CDR3 is TGCGCCAGCAGCTTAGGACAGTACGAGCAGTACTTC.

The rearrangement joins TRBV28 to TRBJ2-5; the match to TRBD2 covers 12 bases. In germline, CDR1 is MDHEN, CDR2 SYDVKM. CDR3 length equals 16 residues. The V gene end was trimmed by 5 bases and the J gene end by 7 bases; junction bases not matched to a gene: 11. CDR3 DNA: TGTGCCAGCAGTCCCAAGGGACTAGCGGGCCGGGGGACCCAGTACTTC. It translates to CASSPKGLAGRGTQYF.

V and J are TRBV30 and TRBJ1-1; D is possibly TRBD1 (6 bases). This CDR3 spans 13 amino acids. Trimming stripped 1 base from V and 5 bases from J, with 11 bases between. The V gene's germline CDR1 is GTSNPN and CDR2 SVGIG (reference sequence). CDR3 in amino acids: CAWSAHRVTEAFF. CDR3 in DNA: TGTGCCTGGAGTGCCCACAGGGTTACTGAAGCTTTCTTT.

This chain connects TRBV5-4 to TRBJ1-1, with a possible D match to TRBD1 (6 bases). The CDR3 contains 14 residues. The germline V gene has CDR1 SGHNT and CDR2 YYREEE (reference sequence). Trimming shortened V by 0 bases and J by 4 bases, and 10 bases separated the two germline ends. CDR3 nucleotides: TGTGCCAGCAGCTTGGTACAGGGAGGCACTGAAGCTTTCTTT. Amino acid sequence: CASSLVQGGTEAFF.

The V call is TRBV4-1, the J call TRBJ2-1, with 12 bases lining up with TRBD2. Germline loops: CDR1 MGHRA, CDR2 YSYEKL. CDR3 length: 17 residues. Trimming at V came to 2 bases and at J to 8 bases, leaving 10 bases not matched to a gene. The CDR3 coding sequence is TGCGCCAGCAGCCAAACCCGACTAGCGGGAGAGAAGGATGAGCAGTTCTTC. Amino acids: CASSQTRLAGEKDEQFF.

V usage is TRBV9 and J usage is TRBJ1-2; D is possibly TRBD1 (5 bases). Per the germline V gene, CDR1 is SGDLS and CDR2 is YYNGEE. This CDR3 is built from 14 residues. V was pared by 0 bases and J by 4 bases, with 10 bases between. The CDR3 sequence is CASSVGAGLYGYTF. The CDR3 DNA reads as TGTGCCAGCAGCGTAGGGGCAGGGCTCTATGGCTACACCTTC.

The CDR3 coding sequence is TGTGCCAGCAGCTATAGCGGGAGAGGGTCCTACGAGCAGTACTTC. Translating it yields CASSYSGRGSYEQYF. The chain employs TRBV13 and TRBJ2-7; TRBD2 agrees at 9 bases. This CDR3 comprises 15 residues. Germline CDR1 reads PRHDT; CDR2 reads FYEKMQ (reference sequence). The V gene end was trimmed by 4 bases and the J gene end by 1 base; junction bases not matched to a gene: 5.

The chain joins TRBV6-4 to TRBJ2-3, with 10 bases lining up with TRBD2. Germline values: CDR1 MRHNA, CDR2 SNTAGT. The CDR3 contains 15 residues. After removal of 5 bases from V and 3 bases from J, the junction contained 5 bases not matched to a gene. As DNA, the CDR3 is TGTGCCAGCAGTTTCACTAGCGGGGTTACAGATACGCAGTATTTT. It codes for CASSFTSGVTDTQYF.

The CDR3 loop is CASSRGLAGEVDTQYF. In DNA form, the CDR3 reads TGTGCCAGCAGCCGCGGACTAGCGGGAGAGGTGGATACGCAGTATTTT. V usage is TRBV7-8 and J usage is TRBJ2-3; 13 bases match TRBD2. Looked up from germline, CDR1 is SGHVS and CDR2 is FQNEAQ. The ends lost 5 bases at V and 6 bases at J; junction bases unmatched: 8. The CDR3 loop spans 16 amino acids.

J is TRBJ2-1 and V is TRBV29-1; tentatively, D is TRBD2 (6 bases). The CDR3 loop spans 14 amino acids. The germline V gene has CDR1 SQVTM and CDR2 ANQGSEA. Trimming left V 1 base short and J 5 bases short, with 12 bases between. CDR3 residues: CSVEVRDFDNEQFF. The CDR3 bases are TGCAGCGTTGAAGTAAGGGACTTTGACAATGAGCAGTTCTTC.

The chain uses TRBV27 and TRBJ1-6, with D hard to call. The germline gives CDR1 MNHEY, CDR2 SMNVEV (reference sequence). This CDR3 comprises 12 residues. Trimming shortened V by 2 bases and J by 11 bases, and 7 bases separated the two germline ends. The CDR3 protein is CASSLVGTPLHF. CDR3 sequence (DNA): TGTGCCAGCAGTTTAGTAGGGACACCCCTCCACTTT.

This sequence joins TRBV11-1 and TRBJ2-5; D is possibly TRBD2 (6 bases). The V gene's germline CDR1 is SGHAT and CDR2 FQDESV (reference sequence). Trimming took off 5 bases at V and 4 bases at J, with 20 bases between the two ends. There are 16 residues in the CDR3. DNA of the CDR3: TGTGCCAGCAGCCCTCAGCCCGGGACTGCTAGAGAGACCCAGTACTTC. Protein: CASSPQPGTARETQYF.

The chain carries TRBV6-4 and TRBJ2-5; 9 bases align to TRBD1. This CDR3 region has 20 residues. The V gene's germline CDR1 is MRHNA and CDR2 SNTAGT. Unmatched junction bases numbered 24, after V lost 6 bases and J lost 4 bases. The CDR3 here is CASRARFAEDRGVFGETQYF. The CDR3 nucleotides are TGTGCCAGCAGGGCCAGATTCGCAGAGGACAGGGGAGTTTTCGGAGAGACCCAGTACTTC.

In this sample, this clone turned up once. The gene calls are TRBV25-1 and TRBJ2-1, with D tentatively TRBD2 (6 bases). The CDR3 length is 15 residues. Per germline, CDR1 MGHDK and CDR2 SYGVNS. Trimming cost V 6 bases and J 13 bases, with 25 bases left between them. CDR3 in DNA: TGTGCCAGCAGCGCCCCGGGACTCACAACACCAAGACAGTTCTTC. It yields the protein CASSAPGLTTPRQFF.

The chain uses TRBV4-3 and TRBJ1-1; no definite D call. With 3 bases removed from V and 2 bases from J, the gap between germline ends came to 13 bases. Per the germline V gene, CDR1 is LGHNA and CDR2 is YSLEER. The CDR3 length is 15 residues. The CDR3 nucleotides are TGCGCCAGCAGCCATTCCGGATCCGGAAACACTGAAGCTTTCTTT. As protein: CASSHSGSGNTEAFF.

V and J are TRBV27 and TRBJ2-3; TRBD2 is a possible D gene (5 bases). This CDR3 region has 15 residues. CDR1 is MNHEY and CDR2 is SMNVEV in the germline V gene (reference sequence). V was cut by 5 bases and J by 1 base, with 13 bases left in between. The CDR3: CASSRIGMGTDTQYF. CDR3 DNA: TGTGCCAGCAGTCGTATCGGGATGGGCACAGATACGCAGTATTTT.

The rearrangement uses TRBV29-1 and TRBJ2-3, with 8 positions matching TRBD2. Germline-derived CDR1 and CDR2 are SQVTM and ANQGSEA. Germline trimming cut 0 bases from V and 0 bases from J; bases unmatched to any gene: 26. The CDR3 length is 23 residues. CDR3 bases: TGCAGCGTTGAAGATCATCCGGGGGGGGCCGGGACTAGGAAGTTTACTAGCACAGATACGCAGTATTTT. The encoded protein is CSVEDHPGGAGTRKFTSTDTQYF.

The gene calls are TRBV11-3 and TRBJ2-7; D is possibly TRBD1 or TRBD2 (5 bases each). Trimming pared 5 bases from V and 2 bases from J, leaving 10 bases between. CDR1 and CDR2 from the germline V gene are SGHNT and YENEEA. This CDR3 comprises 13 residues. The CDR3 loop is CASSRRDAYEQYF. Written as DNA, the CDR3 is TGTGCCAGCAGCCGCCGGGACGCCTACGAGCAGTACTTC.

The rearrangement joins TRBV18 to TRBJ2-6; tentative D call: TRBD2 (7 bases). This CDR3 comprises 18 residues. Germline V lookup: CDR1 KGHSH, CDR2 LQKENI. The V end was cut by 3 bases, the J end by 5 bases, with 20 bases between. Here the CDR3 DNA reads TGTGCCAGCTCACCCCCCCCGGGGGGCCCTTATTGGGCCAACGTCCTGACTTTC. Its protein is CASSPPPGGPYWANVLTF.

The chain recombines TRBV11-2 with TRBJ2-1; 8 nucleotides align to TRBD1. V shed 5 bases and J 0 bases; nucleotides not matched to a gene: 6. CDR1 and CDR2 from the germline V gene are SGHAT and FQNNGV. The CDR3 runs to 16 residues. The CDR3 coding sequence is TGTGCCAGCAGCCCCCGGACAGGGAGCTCCTACAATGAGCAGTTCTTC. The encoded protein is CASSPRTGSSYNEQFF.

The J gene is TRBJ2-3, the V gene TRBV30; a possible D gene is TRBD2 (5 bases). Trimming stripped 2 bases from V and 4 bases from J, with 25 bases between. CDR1 and CDR2 from the germline V gene are GTSNPN and SVGIG (reference sequence). The CDR3 sequence is 18 residues long. In nucleotides, the CDR3 is TGTGCCTGGAGTACCTTTCCCTCCCTCCAGACTAAACCAGATACGCAGTATTTT. Protein sequence: CAWSTFPSLQTKPDTQYF. Combining the CDR3 with reference TRBV30 and TRBJ2-3 gives the whole variable domain SQTIHQWPATLVQPVGSPLSLECTVEGTSNPNLYWYRQAAGRGLQLLFYSVGIGQISSEVPQNLSASRPQDRQFILSSKKLLLSDSGFYLCAWSTFPSLQTKPDTQYFGPGTRLTVL.

V usage is TRBV7-9 and J usage is TRBJ2-2; the D is unclear. Looked up from germline, CDR1 is SEHNR and CDR2 is FQNEAQ (reference sequence). CDR3 length equals 11 residues. V was cut by 4 bases and J by 4 bases, with 1 base left in between. The CDR3 DNA follows: TGTGCCAGCAGCTCCACCGGGGAGCTGTTTTTT. This codes for CASSSTGELFF.

This chain joins TRBV16 and TRBJ2-1; D is unresolved. The length of the CDR3 is 16 residues. The germline CDR1 and CDR2 sequences are KGHSY and FQNENV. Between the trimmed V and J ends, which lost 1 base and 2 bases, there was a span of 12 bases. The CDR3 region is CASSQFAQQPYNEQFF. CDR3 sequence (DNA): TGTGCCAGCAGCCAATTTGCCCAGCAGCCCTACAATGAGCAGTTCTTC.

The rearrangement links TRBV9 to TRBJ1-2, with 8 bases matching TRBD1. Germline V lookup: CDR1 SGDLS, CDR2 YYNGEE. CDR3 length: 14 residues. J lost 8 bases, V lost 3 bases, and 9 bases had no gene match. CDR3 in DNA: TGTGCCAGCAGCGCCTTTTCAGGGGGCGAAGGCTACACCTTC. Translating gives CASSAFSGGEGYTF. Full variable domain (missing parts from reference TRBV9 and TRBJ1-2): DSGVTQTPKHLITATGQRVTLRCSPRSGDLSVYWYQQSLDQGLQFLIQYYNGEERAKGNILERFSAQQFPDLHSELNLSSLELGDSALYFCASSAFSGGEGYTFGSGTRLTVV.

This clone was observed a single time. The same CDR3 arises from other DNA sequences in this sample as well. The CDR3 loop is CASSVGTSGNYEQYF. In DNA form, the CDR3 reads TGTGCCAGCAGCGTCGGGACTAGCGGGAATTACGAGCAGTACTTC. This sequence joins TRBV9 and TRBJ2-7; TRBD2 agrees at 13 bases. Germline CDR1 is SGDLS and CDR2 is YYNGEE. The J segment lost 4 bases and the V segment lost 2 bases, leaving 3 bases of the junction unmatched. This CDR3 has 15 amino acids. Variable domain in full (rest from reference TRBV9 and TRBJ2-7): DSGVTQTPKHLITATGQRVTLRCSPRSGDLSVYWYQQSLDQGLQFLIQYYNGEERAKGNILERFSAQQFPDLHSELNLSSLELGDSALYFCASSVGTSGNYEQYFGPGTRLTVT.